One T cell receptor (beta chain) is described in this entry. The antigen is undetermined. The V end lost 9 bases, the J end lost 4 bases, and 16 bases lay between the germline ends. This CDR3 is 14 amino acids long. The data derive from a study of OX40 agonist ivuxolimab in advanced cancers. The overall study: Under the entry rules, prior anti-PD-1, anti-PD-L1 or anti-CTLA-4 therapy was allowed, and about 38% had some.

With baseline, cycle 4 day 1, and cycle 7 day 1 as timepoints, blood was sampled. Study-wide results and caveats: There was clonal expansion of CD4+ and CD8+ blood T cells by week 6 at 0.1 to 3.0 mg/kg. The expanded peripheral T cells' antigen specificity was not determined.

Some clones are missing from TCRdb's copy, which holds only in-frame ones; the method was immunoSEQ multiplex PCR. The data contain around 46,000 clones, over 75% of them seen just once; the ten biggest clones take up about 12%. This material consisted of CD4+ or CD8+ T cells sorted from blood, taken in a trial of the OX40 agonist ivuxolimab. The sequence came from an adult with an advanced solid tumor such as melanoma, head and neck, liver or kidney cancer. The chain couples TRBV5-3 to TRBJ2-2; a possible D gene is TRBD2 (5 bases). TRBV5-3 is known as an ORF, though its function is uncertain. CDR3 coding DNA: TGTGCCAACCGGCGGCGGGCTGGCACCGGGGAGCTGTTTTTT. Amino acids: CANRRRAGTGELFF.